Sequencing of this T cell receptor beta chain was carried out in a study of HIV-infected patients and healthy controls. Via MiXCR, TCRdb re-called the 5' RACE reads, giving one row per CDR3 protein. The top ten clones hold approximately 5.4% of a sample with about 67,000 distinct CDR3 sequences, around 17% of them seen once. The CDR3 loop spans 15 amino acids. Trimming cost V 5 bases and J 4 bases; bases outside gene matches: 7. CDR1 is MNHNY, CDR2 SVGAGI, per germline (reference sequence). The rearrangement uses TRBV6-6 and TRBJ1-1; 10 bases are a match to TRBD1. The TCR comes from a human donor in good health. The sequencing input was CD4+ T cells from blood. The CDR3 nucleotides are TGTGCCAGCAGTGAACCTTGGACAGGGGGCACTGAAGCTTTCTTT. Translated, it gives CASSEPWTGGTEAFF.